These T cell receptor beta chains were read from a single sample in a study of blood T cell repertoires in COVID-19. Some clones are missing from TCRdb's copy, which holds only in-frame ones; the method was immunoSEQ multiplex PCR. The sample lists more than 60,000 clones; just over 85% were seen once. Sequenced input: peripheral blood. These receptors were obtained from a woman in her fifties or sixties with COVID-19, enrolled during active disease. The CDR3 runs from the conserved cysteine through the conserved F or W. Each record gives: clone size, J gene, D gene, V gene, CDR3 DNA, CDR3 protein. The D gene is left open where the match is weak. Clone size is shown for a subset of rows, as once, few, many or a class of expanded clone.

. | TRBJ1-2 | . | TRBV30 | TGTGCCTCGACTGGGGCCCACTATGGCTACACCTTC | CASTGAHYGYTF
few | TRBJ2-1 | . | TRBV20-1 | TGCAGTGCTAGTAGACGGGAGAGGACCTACAATGAGCAGTTCTTC | CSASRRERTYNEQFF
. | TRBJ2-5 | . | TRBV6-2/TRBV6-3 | TGTGCCAGCAGTCAAGGACTACAGATACTCCAAGAGACCCAGTACTTC | CASSQGLQILQETQYF
. | TRBJ1-2 | TRBD1 | TRBV7-2 | TGTGCCAGCAGCTTAGAGAGGGGGCCGGTTGGCTACACCTTC | CASSLERGPVGYTF
. | TRBJ1-5 | . | TRBV11-2 | TGTGCCAGCAGCTTAGCTGGGGGCCACAATCAGCCCCAGCATTTT | CASSLAGGHNQPQHF
. | TRBJ2-1 | . | TRBV10-2 | TGCGCCAGCAGTGACCGGGACTCCCTCTACAATGAGCAGTTCTTC | CASSDRDSLYNEQFF
. | TRBJ2-7 | TRBD1 | TRBV10-3 | TGTGCCATCGGAGGACAGGGGGGCTACGAGCAGTACTTC | CAIGGQGGYEQYF
. | TRBJ2-7 | . | TRBV6-6 | TGTGCCAGCAGCCTCCCGGTCCCCTACGAGCAGTACTTC | CASSLPVPYEQYF
. | TRBJ2-1 | . | TRBV5-4 | TGTGCCAGCAGCTCTTTGTGGCAGGGAAATTCCTACAATGAGCAGTTCTTC | CASSSLWQGNSYNEQFF
. | TRBJ1-1 | . | TRBV5-4 | TGTGCCAGCAGCCAGGGTGGTGTTGCTCGAACTGAAGCTTTCTTT | CASSQGGVARTEAFF
. | TRBJ2-1 | TRBD1 | TRBV3-1/TRBV3-2 | TGTGCCAGCAGCTTAACGGGACAGTACAATGAGCAGTTCTTC | CASSLTGQYNEQFF
. | TRBJ2-3 | TRBD2 | TRBV4-3 | TGCGCCAGCAGCCAAGGGGGTACTAGCGGGGAGACGCAGTATTTT | CASSQGGTSGETQYF
. | TRBJ1-5 | . | TRBV19 | TGTGCCAGTAAGTTGGGGCGAAATCGGGATCAGCCCCAGCATTTT | CASKLGRNRDQPQHF
. | TRBJ2-2 | TRBD2 | TRBV4-2 | TGTGCCAGCAGCCAGCCGGGACTAGCGGGGGGGAACACCGGGGAGCTGTTTTTT | CASSQPGLAGGNTGELFF
. | TRBJ2-1 | TRBD1 | TRBV11-2 | TGTGCCAGCAGCAGGGACAGGAACTGGAATGAGCAGTTCTTC | CASSRDRNWNEQFF
once | TRBJ2-5 | . | TRBV5-6 | TGTGCCAGCAGCTTCTCGCCAGAAGAGACCCAGTACTTC | CASSFSPEETQYF
. | TRBJ2-5 | TRBD2 | TRBV6-6 | TGTGCCAGCAGTTCCACGGGGACTAGTTTTGGAGAGACCCAGTACTTC | CASSSTGTSFGETQYF
. | TRBJ1-6 | . | TRBV6-5 | TGTGCCAGCAGTTACTCTCGACAGGCCTTTGGGGCCCTCCACTTT | CASSYSRQAFGALHF
once | TRBJ2-7 | . | TRBV4-3 | TGCGCCAGCAGCCAAGTACAGGGAGCGAACGAGCAGTACTTC | CASSQVQGANEQYF
. | TRBJ2-7 | . | TRBV5-1 | TGCGCCAGCTCAGGGGTTACCTACGAGCAGTACTTC | CASSGVTYEQYF
. | TRBJ1-4 | TRBD1 | TRBV9 | TGTGCCAGCAGCCTTGGGGCAGGGGGCGTAGAAAAACTGTTTTTT | CASSLGAGGVEKLFF
. | TRBJ1-1 | . | TRBV6-5 | TGTGCCAGCAGTTACTCGACAGCTTTAAACACTGAAGCTTTCTTT | CASSYSTALNTEAFF
. | TRBJ2-3 | TRBD2 | TRBV4-3 | TGCGCCAGCAGCCAAGCCCCTAGCGGGGCGCATGATACGCAGTATTTT | CASSQAPSGAHDTQYF
. | TRBJ1-4 | . | TRBV28 | TGTGCCAGCAGTTTATGGGACAGATCAACTAATGAAAAACTGTTTTTT | CASSLWDRSTNEKLFF
. | TRBJ2-2 | . | TRBV3-1/TRBV3-2 | TGTGCCAGCAGCCCCGGACGGGGGATAGTCACCGGGGAGCTGTTTTTT | CASSPGRGIVTGELFF
. | TRBJ1-1 | TRBD1 | TRBV10-2 | TGCGCCAGCATCCCTACAGGGGAAACTGAAGCTTTCTTT | CASIPTGETEAFF
. | TRBJ1-1 | . | TRBV27 | TGTGCCAGCAGTCCCCAGGGGTGGATGGCTGAAGCTTTCTTT | CASSPQGWMAEAFF
few | TRBJ1-6 | . | TRBV30 | TGTGCCTGGAGTGTTTTGAGCCGGAATTCACCCCTCCACTTT | CAWSVLSRNSPLHF
. | TRBJ1-5 | . | TRBV7-2 | TGTGCCAGTAGCTTATGGGGGGGAGGAAGCAATCAGCCCCAGCATTTT | CASSLWGGGSNQPQHF
. | TRBJ2-1 | TRBD2 | TRBV9 | TGTGCCAGCAGCGCGAGCGGGGTCCCCTACAATGAGCAGTTCTTC | CASSASGVPYNEQFF
. | TRBJ1-2 | . | TRBV24-1 | TGTGCCACCAGTGACTCCTATGGCTACACCTTC | CATSDSYGYTF
. | TRBJ2-7 | TRBD2 | TRBV7-2 | TGTGCCAGCACCCCGGGGGGGTTCTACGAGCAGTACTTC | CASTPGGFYEQYF
. | TRBJ1-3 | . | TRBV6-5 | TGTGCCAGCGGGAGAGCAGATGGAAACACCATATATTTT | CASGRADGNTIYF
. | TRBJ1-5 | TRBD1 | TRBV2 | TGTGCCAGCAGTTACGGGACAGTTAATCAGCCCCAGCATTTT | CASSYGTVNQPQHF
. | TRBJ1-2 | TRBD1 | TRBV18 | TGTGCCAGCTCACCACCGACAGGGGGGAGGTATGGCTACACCTTC | CASSPPTGGRYGYTF
. | TRBJ2-1 | TRBD2 | TRBV7-7 | TGTGCCAGCAGCTTAGGTAGCGGGAGAGTGAATGAGCAGTTCTTC | CASSLGSGRVNEQFF
. | TRBJ1-5 | . | TRBV6-2/TRBV6-3 | TGTGCCAGCAGTTACACCCCAGAACAGTTCAATCAGCCCCAGCATTTT | CASSYTPEQFNQPQHF
. | TRBJ1-2 | . | TRBV7-9 | TGTGCCAGCAGCTTCGCGCCCTCGTTCCCCTCAAACTATGGCTACACCTTC | CASSFAPSFPSNYGYTF
. | TRBJ1-5 | . | TRBV7-2 | TGTGCCAGCAGCCCCCAGGGAGGGTACTATGCGCCCCAGCATTTT | CASSPQGGYYAPQHF
. | TRBJ1-1 | . | TRBV14 | TGTGCCAGCAGCCAAGGGGGGACTTCTCGAACGGTCACTGAAGCTTTCTTT | CASSQGGTSRTVTEAFF
. | TRBJ1-2 | . | TRBV24-1 | TGTGCCACCAGTGATGCCGGGACAAGGCTGTACACCTTC | CATSDAGTRLYTF
. | TRBJ2-2 | . | TRBV30 | TGTGCCTGGAGTGCCTACTCCCAGGGAGGCGCCGGGGAGCTGTTTTTT | CAWSAYSQGGAGELFF
. | TRBJ2-2 | TRBD1 | TRBV7-2 | TGTGCCAGCAGCTTTCAACAGGGGTTAAGTACCGGGGAGCTGTTTTTT | CASSFQQGLSTGELFF
once | TRBJ2-3 | . | TRBV12-3/TRBV12-4 | TGTGCCAGCAGTTTCTCCGGGGCAGATACGCAGTATTTT | CASSFSGADTQYF
. | TRBJ2-1 | . | TRBV4-1 | TGCGCCAGCAGCCTCGTGCAGCGGTACAATGAGCAGTTCTTC | CASSLVQRYNEQFF
once | TRBJ2-1 | TRBD2 | TRBV7-2 | TGTGCCAGCAGCTTAGGACTAGCGGGACACAATGAGCAGTTCTTC | CASSLGLAGHNEQFF
. | TRBJ1-1 | TRBD1 | TRBV7-2 | TGTGCCAGCAGCTATCGGGACAGGGACACTGAAGCTTTCTTT | CASSYRDRDTEAFF
. | TRBJ2-3 | TRBD2 | TRBV28 | TGTGCCAGCACCCTACTAGCGGGGGATACGCAGTATTTT | CASTLLAGDTQYF
. | TRBJ1-5 | . | TRBV27 | TGTGCCAGCAGCCGGCTTTTCGGGAGCAATCAGCCCCAGCATTTT | CASSRLFGSNQPQHF
. | TRBJ1-2 | . | TRBV5-4 | TGTGCCAGCAGCTTGTTCGCAGGATCCTATGGCTACACCTTC | CASSLFAGSYGYTF
. | TRBJ2-6 | TRBD1 | TRBV13 | TGTGCCAGCAGCTTCAGGACAGGGACCGGGGCCAACGTCCTGACTTTC | CASSFRTGTGANVLTF
few | TRBJ1-4 | TRBD1 | TRBV28 | TGTGCCAGCAGTTTAAGCCGGACAGGGGGACGAAAACTGTTTTTT | CASSLSRTGGRKLFF
. | TRBJ2-1 | . | TRBV5-6 | TGTGCCAGCAGCTTGGCCATCTCGAGCGAGCAGTTCTTC | CASSLAISSEQFF
. | TRBJ2-3 | TRBD2 | TRBV5-1 | TGCGCCTCCCTGAGGACTAGCGGGACGGGTGATACGCAGTATTTT | CASLRTSGTGDTQYF
. | TRBJ1-2 | . | TRBV28 | TGTGCCAGCAGTCTCACAAGTGGAGGATTAACTAACTATGGCTACACCTTC | CASSLTSGGLTNYGYTF
. | TRBJ2-1 | . | TRBV2 | TGTGCCATCGGAAACGGTGGGACAAGGGGGCAGTTCTTC | CAIGNGGTRGQFF
. | TRBJ2-1 | . | TRBV2 | TGTGCCAGCAGTGAAGGGACTATTGTCATATCCTACAATGAGCAGTTCTTC | CASSEGTIVISYNEQFF
. | TRBJ1-2 | . | TRBV7-2 | TGTGCCAGCAGCCCGGGGAGGGCCGAAACGTATACCTTC | CASSPGRAETYTF
. | TRBJ1-1 | . | TRBV4-1 | TGCGCCAGCAGCGTCCGACACTTGCAGGATGAAGCTTTCTTT | CASSVRHLQDEAFF